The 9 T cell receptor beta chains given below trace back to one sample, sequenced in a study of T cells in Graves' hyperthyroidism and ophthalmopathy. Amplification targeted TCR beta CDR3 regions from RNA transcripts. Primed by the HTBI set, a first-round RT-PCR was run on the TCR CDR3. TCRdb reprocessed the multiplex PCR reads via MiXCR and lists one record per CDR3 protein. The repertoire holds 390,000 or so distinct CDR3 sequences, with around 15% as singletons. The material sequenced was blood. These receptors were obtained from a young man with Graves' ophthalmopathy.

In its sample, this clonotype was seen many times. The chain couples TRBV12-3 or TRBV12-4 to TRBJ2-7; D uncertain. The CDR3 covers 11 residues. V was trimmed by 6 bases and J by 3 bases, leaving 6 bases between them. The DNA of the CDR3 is TGTGCCAGCAGCAATAACTACGAGCAGTACTTC. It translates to CASSNNYEQYF.

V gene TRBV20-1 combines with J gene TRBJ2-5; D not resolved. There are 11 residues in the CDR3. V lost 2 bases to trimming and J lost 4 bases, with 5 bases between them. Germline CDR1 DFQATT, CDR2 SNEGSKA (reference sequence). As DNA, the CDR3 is TGCAGTGCTAGAAACACAGAGACCCAGTACTTC. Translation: CSARNTETQYF.

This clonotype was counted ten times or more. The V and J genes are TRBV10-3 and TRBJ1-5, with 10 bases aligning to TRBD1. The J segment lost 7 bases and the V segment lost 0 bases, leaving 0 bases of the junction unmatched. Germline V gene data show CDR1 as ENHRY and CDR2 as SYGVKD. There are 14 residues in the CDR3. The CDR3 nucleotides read TGTGCCATCAGTGAGTCGGACAGGGGGCAGCCCCAGCATTTT. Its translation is CAISESDRGQPQHF.

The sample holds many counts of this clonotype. The DNA for the CDR3 is TGTGCCAGCAGCCCAGGAAGCGGGAGTTTTGACGATGAGCAGTTCTTC. The encoded protein is CASSPGSGSFDDEQFF. This rearrangement joins TRBV13 to TRBJ2-1; 8 bases are a match to TRBD2. Germline values: CDR1 PRHDT, CDR2 FYEKMQ (reference sequence). Trimming at V came to 5 bases and at J to 8 bases, leaving 14 bases not matched to a gene. CDR3 size: 16 residues.

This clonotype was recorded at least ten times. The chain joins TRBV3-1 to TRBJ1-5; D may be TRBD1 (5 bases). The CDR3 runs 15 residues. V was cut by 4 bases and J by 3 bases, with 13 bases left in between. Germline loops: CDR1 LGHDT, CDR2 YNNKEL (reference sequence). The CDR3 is CASSPGSGHNQPQHF. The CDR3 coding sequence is TGTGCCAGCAGCCCCGGCTCGGGGCACAATCAGCCCCAGCATTTT.

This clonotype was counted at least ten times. CDR3 bases: TGTGCCAGCAGTAAACCGGGACAGGGCTACGAGCAGTACTTC. As protein: CASSKPGQGYEQYF. The chain carries TRBV6-1 and TRBJ2-7; the match to TRBD1 covers 9 bases. This CDR3 is 14 amino acids long. The J segment lost 3 bases and the V segment lost 5 bases, leaving 5 bases of the junction unmatched. CDR1 and CDR2 (germline): MNHNS, SASEGT.

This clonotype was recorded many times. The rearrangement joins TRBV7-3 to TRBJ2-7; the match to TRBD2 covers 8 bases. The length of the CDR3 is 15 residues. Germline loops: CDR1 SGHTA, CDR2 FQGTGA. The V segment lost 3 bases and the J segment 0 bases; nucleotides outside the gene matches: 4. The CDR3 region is CASSFTSGSSYEQYF. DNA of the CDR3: TGTGCCAGCAGCTTCACAAGCGGGAGCTCCTACGAGCAGTACTTC. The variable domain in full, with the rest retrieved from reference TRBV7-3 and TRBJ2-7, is GAGVSQTPSNKVTEKGKYVELRCDPISGHTALYWYRQSLGQGPEFLIYFQGTGAADDSGLPNDRFFAVRPEGSVSTLKIQRTERGDSAVYLCASSFTSGSSYEQYFGPGTRLTVT.

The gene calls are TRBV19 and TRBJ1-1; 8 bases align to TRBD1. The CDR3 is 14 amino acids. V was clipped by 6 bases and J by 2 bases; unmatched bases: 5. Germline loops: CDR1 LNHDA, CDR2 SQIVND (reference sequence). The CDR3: CASSGTGDNTEAFF. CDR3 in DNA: TGTGCCAGTAGCGGGACAGGAGATAACACTGAAGCTTTCTTT.

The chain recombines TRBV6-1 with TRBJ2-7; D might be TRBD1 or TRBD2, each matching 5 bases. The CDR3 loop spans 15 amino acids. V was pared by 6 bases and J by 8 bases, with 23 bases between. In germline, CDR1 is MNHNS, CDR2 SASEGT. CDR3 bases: TGTGCCAGCAGGGCTCTCCGGGACGCCGATAGAAAGCAGTACTTC. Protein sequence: CASRALRDADRKQYF.